This T cell receptor (beta chain) was observed in a study of T cells in localized non-small cell lung cancer. Germline loops: CDR1 SGHNT, CDR2 YENEEA. The germline V and J ends were trimmed by 6 bases and 0 bases, with 14 bases remaining between them. The CDR3 runs to 15 residues. Profiled with immunoSEQ multiplex PCR; TCRdb holds only in-frame clones, not every one. The sample includes a few thousand clones, under 55% seen only once; the top ten take around 4.8%. The sequence was collected from a woman aged 18-49 years with stage I lung adenocarcinoma. The sequencing here drew on lymph node tissue, taken before any cancer treatment. The V and J genes are TRBV11-3 and TRBJ1-1, with D unresolved. This CDR3 reads CASSLGNRMNTEAFF. The CDR3 nucleotides are TGTGCCAGCAGTCTGGGTAATCGCATGAACACTGAAGCTTTCTTT.